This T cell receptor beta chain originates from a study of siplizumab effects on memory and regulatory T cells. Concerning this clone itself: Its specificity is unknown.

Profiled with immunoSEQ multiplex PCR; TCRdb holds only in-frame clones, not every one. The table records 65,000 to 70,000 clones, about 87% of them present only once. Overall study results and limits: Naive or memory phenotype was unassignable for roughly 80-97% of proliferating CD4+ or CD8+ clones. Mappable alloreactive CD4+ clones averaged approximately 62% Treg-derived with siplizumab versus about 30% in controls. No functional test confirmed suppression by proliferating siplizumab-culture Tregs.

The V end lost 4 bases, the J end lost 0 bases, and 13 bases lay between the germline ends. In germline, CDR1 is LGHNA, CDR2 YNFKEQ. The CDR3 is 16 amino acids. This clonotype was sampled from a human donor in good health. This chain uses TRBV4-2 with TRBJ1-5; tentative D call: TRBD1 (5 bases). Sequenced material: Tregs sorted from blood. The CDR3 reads CASSPGGPYSNQPQHF. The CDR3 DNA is TGTGCCAGCAGCCCGGGGGGACCTTATAGCAATCAGCCCCAGCATTTT.